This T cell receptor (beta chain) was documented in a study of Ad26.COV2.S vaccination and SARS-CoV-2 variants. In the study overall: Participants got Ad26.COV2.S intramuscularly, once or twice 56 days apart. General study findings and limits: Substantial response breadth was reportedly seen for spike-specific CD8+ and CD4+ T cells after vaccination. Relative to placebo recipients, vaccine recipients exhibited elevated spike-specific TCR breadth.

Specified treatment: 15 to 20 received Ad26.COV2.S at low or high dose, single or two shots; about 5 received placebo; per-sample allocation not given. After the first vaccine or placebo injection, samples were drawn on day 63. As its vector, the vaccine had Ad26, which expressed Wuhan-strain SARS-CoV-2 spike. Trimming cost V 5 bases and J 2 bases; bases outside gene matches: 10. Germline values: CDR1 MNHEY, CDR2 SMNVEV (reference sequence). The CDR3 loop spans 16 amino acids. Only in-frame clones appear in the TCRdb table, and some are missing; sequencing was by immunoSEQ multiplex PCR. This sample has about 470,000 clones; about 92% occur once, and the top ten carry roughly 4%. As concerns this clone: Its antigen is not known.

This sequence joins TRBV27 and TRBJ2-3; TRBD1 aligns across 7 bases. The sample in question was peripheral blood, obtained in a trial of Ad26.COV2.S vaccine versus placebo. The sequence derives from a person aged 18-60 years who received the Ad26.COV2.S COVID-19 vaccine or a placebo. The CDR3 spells CASSRRTGASTDTQYF. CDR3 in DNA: TGTGCCAGCAGTCGCCGAACAGGGGCTTCCACAGATACGCAGTATTTT.